The rows below give T cell receptor beta chains drawn from one sample of a study of T cells expressing NK-cell markers. TCRdb reprocessed the 5' RACE reads, with one entry per CDR3 protein and no DNA. The sample includes around 380,000 distinct CDR3 sequences. Sequencing was done on a sample of blood T cells: a sorted CD56 or NKG2C T cell subset, CD4+ or CD8+ T cells, or bulk PBMC T cells (not recorded which). The receptors were gathered from a woman aged 50 to 60 in good health. CDR3s include the opening cysteine and the closing phenylalanine or tryptophan.

13 TRBJ2-1 TRBV7-2 CASSLGVGSEQFF
14 TRBJ2-1 TRBV24-1 CATSPPVGYNEQFF
12 TRBJ1-4 TRBV10-2 CASSDRNGGLFF
15 TRBJ1-2 TRBV20-1 CSARDYGDRGYGYTF
15 TRBJ2-1 TRBV5-1 CASRTGTGVRYEQFF
18 TRBJ2-2 TRBV24-1 CATSAAGTGVGNTGELFF
17 TRBJ2-1 TRBV18 CASSPLTSGVWYNEQFF
14 TRBJ1-5 TRBV28 CASRWTGSTQPQHF
14 TRBJ2-7 TRBV6-2/TRBV6-3 CASIPISLASEQYF
15 TRBJ2-1 TRBV3-1 CASSHTGTRGNEQFF
18 TRBJ2-1 TRBV9 CASSPTGTSLPSYNEQFF
14 TRBJ1-6 TRBV12-3/TRBV12-4 CASSETGTNSPLHF
14 TRBJ2-7 TRBV5-6 CASSPKQRDYEQYF
16 TRBJ2-5 TRBV12-3/TRBV12-4 CASSTVGLAGRKTQYF
15 TRBJ1-1 TRBV12-3/TRBV12-4 CASNDGTVWNTEAFF
14 TRBJ2-3 TRBV29-1 CSVVWRGITDTQYF
16 TRBJ1-6 TRBV15 CATSRDNMRSNSPLHF
14 TRBJ2-4 TRBV9 CASSVAGNKNIQYF
12 TRBJ1-2 TRBV12-5 CASGQGNYGYTF
13 TRBJ1-2 TRBV20-1 CSAMAADHYGYTF
15 TRBJ2-5 TRBV7-9 CASSWETGAIETQYF
17 TRBJ2-5 TRBV5-1 CASSLLIGLADQETQYF
15 TRBJ2-3 TRBV9 CASRGAGLQTDTQYF
12 TRBJ2-1 TRBV7-3 CASSPTDSPQFF
17 TRBJ2-2 TRBV4-1 CASSHPTGSPNTGELFF
15 TRBJ2-7 TRBV18 CASSPRSGRPYEQYF
15 TRBJ2-7 TRBV5-4 CASSSDTGVYYEQYF
14 TRBJ2-3 TRBV14 CASSSVGREDTQYF
14 TRBJ1-5 TRBV27 CASSISAGGQPQHF
12 TRBJ2-1 TRBV6-5 CASSGFYNEQFF
13 TRBJ2-1 TRBV5-1 CASSWHRDAEQFF
13 TRBJ2-1 TRBV5-1 CASSLSQGLEQFF
13 TRBJ2-1 TRBV11-3 CASGEGGGDEQFF
13 TRBJ2-4 TRBV12-3/TRBV12-4 CASVTGHKNIQYF
13 TRBJ2-1 TRBV5-1 CASSLATVERQFF
12 TRBJ2-1 TRBV19 CASSIAGGSQFF
12 TRBJ2-1 TRBV7-3 CASSRQGHEQFF
15 TRBJ2-5 TRBV27 CASTLTQGAKETQYF
15 TRBJ2-7 TRBV4-1 CASSQERAGGGEQYF
16 TRBJ2-3 TRBV12-3/TRBV12-4 CASSLAIGSDTDTQYF
16 TRBJ2-2 TRBV7-8 CASGFAGQPAAGELFF
16 TRBJ2-1 TRBV4-2 CASSRNVAGVTDEQFF
13 TRBJ2-2 TRBV19 CASWTPNTGELFF
14 TRBJ1-4 TRBV15 CATSRDGGIGKLFF
14 TRBJ2-2 TRBV15 CATRGRGANGELFF
17 TRBJ1-6 TRBV4-2 CASSQVGSRGLNSPLHF
14 TRBJ2-3 TRBV28 CATKRAFSTDTQYF
16 TRBJ1-5 TRBV7-8 CASSNLQWYSNQPQHF
14 TRBJ2-1 TRBV12-3/TRBV12-4 CASSFAGGFGEQFF
17 TRBJ1-1 TRBV19 CASSIGRVGSIYTEAFF
15 TRBJ2-1 TRBV29-1 CSVDGGRHQVNEQFF
14 TRBJ1-1 TRBV29-1 CSVATGIGNTEAFF
15 TRBJ2-2 TRBV6-5 CASSYSNIYTGELFF
14 TRBJ2-7 TRBV27 CASSLNRGPYEQYF
16 TRBJ2-2 TRBV10-3 CAIRREGQDYTGELFF
17 TRBJ2-3 TRBV29-1 CSVVGLAGGRGTDTQYF
14 TRBJ1-2 TRBV12-3/TRBV12-4 CAKSQGMGNYGYTF